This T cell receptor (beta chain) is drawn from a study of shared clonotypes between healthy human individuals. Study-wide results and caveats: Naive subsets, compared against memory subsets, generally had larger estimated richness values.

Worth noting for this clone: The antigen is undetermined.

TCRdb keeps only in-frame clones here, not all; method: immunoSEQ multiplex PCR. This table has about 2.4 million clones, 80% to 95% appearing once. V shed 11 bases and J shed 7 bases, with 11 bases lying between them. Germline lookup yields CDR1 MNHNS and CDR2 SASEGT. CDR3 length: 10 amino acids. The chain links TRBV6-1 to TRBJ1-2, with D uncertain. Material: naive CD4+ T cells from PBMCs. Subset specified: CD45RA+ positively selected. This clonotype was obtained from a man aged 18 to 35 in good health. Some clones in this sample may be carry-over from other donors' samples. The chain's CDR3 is CAGGFRGYTF. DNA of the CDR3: TGTGCCGGAGGATTTCGTGGCTACACCTTC.